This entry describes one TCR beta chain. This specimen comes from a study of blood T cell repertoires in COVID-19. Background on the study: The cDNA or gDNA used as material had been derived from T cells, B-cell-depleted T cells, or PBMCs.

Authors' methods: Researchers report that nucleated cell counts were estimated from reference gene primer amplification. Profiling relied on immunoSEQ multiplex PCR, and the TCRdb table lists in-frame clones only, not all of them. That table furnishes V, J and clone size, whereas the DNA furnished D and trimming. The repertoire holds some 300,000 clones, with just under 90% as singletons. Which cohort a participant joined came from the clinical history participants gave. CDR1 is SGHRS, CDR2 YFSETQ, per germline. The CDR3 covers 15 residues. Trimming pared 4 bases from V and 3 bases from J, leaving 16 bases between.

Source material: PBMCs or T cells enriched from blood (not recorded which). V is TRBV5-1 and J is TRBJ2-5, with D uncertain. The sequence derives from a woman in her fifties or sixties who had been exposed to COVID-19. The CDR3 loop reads CASSLGVVYEETQYF. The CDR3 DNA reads TGCGCCAGCAGCCTAGGCGTGGTATACGAAGAGACCCAGTACTTC.